This paragraph covers one T cell receptor (beta chain) sequence. The antigen it recognizes is unknown. One base away there is no much larger clone; base qualities are not given. These data originate in a study of T cell responses to AZD1222 COVID-19 vaccine (dated by TCRdb to the early 2020s). A note on the overall study: TCR sequencing was performed for fewer than 250 trial participants, of whom about 200 were given two doses of AZD1222 and around 25 were given two doses of MenACWY control vaccine. Trial participants were enrolled by age into 18-55, 56-69 and 70-plus year subgroups, with 148, 28 and 57 TCR-sequenced participants respectively. The full study reports these points: The 56-69-year group was small, and its depth increase did not reach significance, likely because of low power. Participants were mostly white British and included more females than males, and it was suggested by the authors that clonal diversity may have been underestimated. Reportedly, close to half of the unique spike-specific TCRs recognized epitopes lying outside the regions that are mutated in the B.1.351 and B.1.1.7 variants. Conclusions about previously exposed vaccinees were limited because only six AZD1222 recipients were SARS-CoV-2 seropositive at baseline. Because no samples from the day 14 peak response were available, repertoires could be characterized only after the peak T cell response. After two AZD1222 doses, both the breadth and the depth of spike-specific TCRs were significantly higher than at day 0 and than in MenACWY recipients. CD4 TCRs associated with the vaccine covered the entire spike protein, and the dominant responses were in regions 160-218 and 743-854.

V and J lose 0 bases and 6 bases, and a span of 12 bases separates them. Inclusive of the bounding cysteine and phenylalanine, the CDR3 is 14 residues long. Only the CDR3 region is kept as DNA, spanning 42 bases read in frame from base 1. CDR1 and CDR2, per the germline V gene, are MGHRA and YSYEKL. The time point label on this specimen signifies: about 28 days (+/-7) after the second vaccine dose. Because spike-specific TCR depth and breadth did not differ between the two schedules, AZD1222 recipients who got a second dose at roughly 4 weeks were pooled with those who got a second dose at roughly 12 weeks. Samples from vaccinated people were obtained from the UK trials COV001 and COV002, which included a single-blind randomized controlled phase 2/3 trial of AZD1222 (ChAdOx1 nCoV-19) in healthy adults. Trial participant PBMC samples were collected at day 0 and day 28 after the second dose for TCRbeta chain sequencing.

The CDR3 regions of human TCRbeta chains were analyzed by immunosequencing. As for the original processing: TCRs in the repertoires were matched against a reference library of SARS-CoV-2-specific TCRs that had been generated with the MIRA antigen-specificity platform. Breadth was defined as the fraction of unique TCRs that were SARS-CoV-2-associated, and depth was defined as the fraction of total T cells that were SARS-CoV-2-associated. Each spike-specific TCR was assigned to its reactive spike region and to a CD4 or CD8 class using the MIRA data. Log10-transformed breadth and depth values were compared by one-way ANOVA with Sidak's multiple comparisons tests. TCRdb's version of the immuneACCESS table is confined to in-frame rearrangements and falls short of the full clone set. An unresolved V gene accounts for under half of the shortfall where checked; the remainder is of unknown origin. V and J calls and clone size follow that table, whereas D and trimming were derived from the DNA. Across this sample there are about 130,000 clones, with 89% seen only once. Together, the top ten hold approximately 9.8% of the sample.

The sample was peripheral blood, taken 28 days after the second AZD1222 dose. The sequence came from an adult who received the AZD1222 COVID-19 vaccine. Here the chain combines TRBV4-1 and TRBJ2-7; the D gene identity is not certain. The DNA reads as follows: TGCGCCAGCAGCCAAGAGGGTAGACGGCCCGAGCAGTACTTC. Translation gives CASSQEGRRPEQYF.